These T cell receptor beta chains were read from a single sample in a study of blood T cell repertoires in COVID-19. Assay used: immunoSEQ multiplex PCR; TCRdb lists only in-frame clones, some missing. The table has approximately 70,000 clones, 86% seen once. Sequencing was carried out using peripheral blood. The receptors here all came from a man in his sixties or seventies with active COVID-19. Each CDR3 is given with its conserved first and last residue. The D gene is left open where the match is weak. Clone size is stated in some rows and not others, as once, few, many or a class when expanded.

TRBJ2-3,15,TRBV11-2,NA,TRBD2,TGTGCCAGCAGCTGGGCGGGGGGGAGCACAGATACGCAGTATTTT,CASSWAGGSTDTQYF
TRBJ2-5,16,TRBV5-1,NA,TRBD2,TGCGCCAGCAGCGCCCGACTAGCGGGGGGCGGGGAGACCCAGTACTTC,CASSARLAGGGETQYF
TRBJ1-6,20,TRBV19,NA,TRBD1,TGTGCCAGTAGTACCATGGGCCGACAGGGATCGAGCTCCTATAATTCACCCCTCCACTTT,CASSTMGRQGSSSYNSPLHF
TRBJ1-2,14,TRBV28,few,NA,TGTGCCAGCAGTTTCCCCCCGGCAGGTTATGGCTACACCTTC,CASSFPPAGYGYTF
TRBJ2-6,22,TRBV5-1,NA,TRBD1,TGCGCCAGCAGCTTGAGGGGGCAGGGGGCGCTTGCGGCTCTCTCTGGGGCCAACGTCCTGACTTTC,CASSLRGQGALAALSGANVLTF
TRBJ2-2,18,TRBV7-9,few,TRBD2,TGTGCCAGCAGCTTAGGTCGGTTCGGGAGGGCCGACACCGGGGAGCTGTTTTTT,CASSLGRFGRADTGELFF
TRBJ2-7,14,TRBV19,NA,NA,TGTGCCAGTCGACCCGGGACTCCTTCCTACGAGCAGTACTTC,CASRPGTPSYEQYF
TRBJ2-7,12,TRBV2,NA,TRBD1,TGTGCCGGGGGACAGGGGACCTACGAGCAGTACTTC,CAGGQGTYEQYF
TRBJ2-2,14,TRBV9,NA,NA,TGTGCCAGCAGCGTAGCTACGGCGGCCGGGGAGCTGTTTTTT,CASSVATAAGELFF
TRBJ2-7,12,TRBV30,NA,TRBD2,TGTGCCTGGGAGCGGGAGCGCTACGAGCAGTACTTC,CAWERERYEQYF
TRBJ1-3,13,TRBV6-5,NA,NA,TGTGCCAGCAGTTACCGTACCCCGGGTGCCATATATTTT,CASSYRTPGAIYF
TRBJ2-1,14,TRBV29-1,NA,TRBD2,TGCAGCCCCGGACTAGTGAGGACCTACAATGAGCAGTTCTTC,CSPGLVRTYNEQFF
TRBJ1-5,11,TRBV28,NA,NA,TGTGCCAGCGCCGGTCTAAAGCCCCAGCATTTT,CASAGLKPQHF
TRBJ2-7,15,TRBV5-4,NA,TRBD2,TGTGCCAGCAGCACACTGGCGGGAGTCGGGTACGAGCAGTACTTC,CASSTLAGVGYEQYF
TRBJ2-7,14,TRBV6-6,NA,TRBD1,TGTGCCAGCAGTTTCCGGACAGGGCCCTACGAGCAGTACTTC,CASSFRTGPYEQYF
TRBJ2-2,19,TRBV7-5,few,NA,TGTGTCAGAAGCCCCGGGGTGTGGCGGGAGGGCCCCCGAACCGGGGAGCTGTTTTTT,CVRSPGVWREGPRTGELFF
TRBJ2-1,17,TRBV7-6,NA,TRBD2,TGTGCCAGCAGCTTAGGCCACGGGAGGGCCATATACAATGAGCAGTTCTTC,CASSLGHGRAIYNEQFF
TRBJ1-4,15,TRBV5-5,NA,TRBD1,TGTGCCAGCAGCTCCCAGACAGGGCACCTTGAAAAACTGTTTTTT,CASSSQTGHLEKLFF
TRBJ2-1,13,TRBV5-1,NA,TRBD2,TGCGCCAGCGGGCGGACTAGCGGGGGCGAGCAGTTCTTC,CASGRTSGGEQFF
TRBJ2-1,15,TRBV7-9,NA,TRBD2,TGTGCCAGCACCCATAGCGGGAGGGCCGTGGATGAGCAGTTCTTC,CASTHSGRAVDEQFF
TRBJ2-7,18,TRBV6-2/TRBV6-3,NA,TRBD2,TGTGCCAGCAGTTACCCCCGGGGAAAAGCGGGAGGGGTCTACGAGCAGTACTTC,CASSYPRGKAGGVYEQYF
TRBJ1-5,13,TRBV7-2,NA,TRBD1,TGTGCCAGCAGCCGGGACAGGGATCAGCCCCAGCATTTT,CASSRDRDQPQHF